This is a list of T cell receptor beta chains from one sample in a study of T cells in Graves' hyperthyroidism and ophthalmopathy. TCRdb fed the multiplex PCR reads into MiXCR, producing one record per CDR3 protein. Of about 660,000 distinct CDR3 sequences in the sample, 40% to 55% were seen once. The source material was peripheral blood or thyroid tissue (not recorded which). The origin of the receptors is an adult man with Graves' disease, either hyperthyroidism or ophthalmopathy (not recorded which). Each CDR3 is given with its conserved first and last residue. The D gene is left open where the match is weak. Clone size is given for some rows only: seen once, a few or many times, or a class if the clone is expanded.

v_gene,d_gene,j_gene,abundance,CDR3nt,CDR3aa
TRBV7-9,-,TRBJ1-2,-,TGTGCCAGCTCACCACCGGTAGCAGGGTCTGGCTACACCTTC,CASSPPVAGSGYTF
TRBV7-9,TRBD1,TRBJ1-2,many,TGTGCCAGCAGCTTAGGACAGGGGGCGGACTATGGCTACACCTTC,CASSLGQGADYGYTF
TRBV7-2,TRBD1,TRBJ1-2,-,TGTGCCAGCAGCTTAGATGCTTTGGGACAGGGTAGGAGTCCCTATGGCTACACCTTC,CASSLDALGQGRSPYGYTF
TRBV20-1,-,TRBJ1-2,-,TGCAGTGCTAGAGTCCGCCTGGACGGGGCGGGCTATGGCTACACCTTC,CSARVRLDGAGYGYTF
TRBV15,-,TRBJ1-5,many,TGTGCCACCAGCAGAGGGGGGATTAATCAGCCCCAGCATTTT,CATSRGGINQPQHF
TRBV6-1,TRBD1,TRBJ1-5,-,TGTGCCAGCAGTGAAGCTGAGGGACAGGGGTATCAGCCCCAGCATTTT,CASSEAEGQGYQPQHF
TRBV28,TRBD1,TRBJ1-1,-,TGTGCCAGCAGTTCAGTAGGTTCGGGACAGCGACAAAGAGAACCTTTCTTT,CASSSVGSGQRQREPFF
TRBV7-8,TRBD2,TRBJ2-7,-,TGTGCCAGCAGCTTAGCGGGGGGGACCTACGGGCAGTACTTC,CASSLAGGTYGQYF
TRBV11-2,-,TRBJ1-5,few,TGTGCCAGCAGCTTAGGGACGCAGCAGCCCCAGCATTTT,CASSLGTQQPQHF
TRBV11-3,-,TRBJ1-1,few,TGTGCCAGCAGCTTAGGTATAGGGCCGAACACTGAAGCTTTCTTT,CASSLGIGPNTEAFF
TRBV5-5,-,TRBJ2-7,-,TGTGCCAGCAGTTCCCAGGGGGGGGAGCAGTACTTC,CASSSQGGEQYF
TRBV10-3,-,TRBJ2-5,-,TGTGCCATCAGTTCTATAGGGGTTTCATGGACCCAGTACTTC,CAISSIGVSWTQYF
TRBV7-8,-,TRBJ2-7,-,TGTGCCAGCAGCTCTAGTCTAGGGTATGGCTACGAGCAGTACTTC,CASSSSLGYGYEQYF
TRBV9,-,TRBJ1-1,many,TGTGCCAGCAGCGTAGCCTCGGGGCCGGAAGCTTTCTTT,CASSVASGPEAFF
TRBV9,-,TRBJ2-7,-,TGTGCCAGCAGCCAAGCCACTAGTCAACGCGAGCAGTACTTC,CASSQATSQREQYF
TRBV5-1,-,TRBJ1-6,-,TGCGCCAGCAGCCCAGACAGTTCCACCTATTCACCCCTCCACTTT,CASSPDSSTYSPLHF
TRBV25-1,-,TRBJ1-2,-,TGTGCCTGGACCTCCGGGAGGCAATATGGCTACACCTTC,CAWTSGRQYGYTF
TRBV7-8,-,TRBJ1-6,-,TGTGCCAGCAGCTTATCCCACAGGGTACCCTATAATTCACCCCTCCACTTT,CASSLSHRVPYNSPLHF
TRBV29-1,-,TRBJ1-1,few,TGCAGCGTTACTACGACGTTCGCGCTCTTACCTGAAGCTTTCTTT,CSVTTTFALLPEAFF
TRBV10-3,-,TRBJ1-2,many,TGTGCCATCAGTGAGGGGGGATACGATGGCTACACCTTC,CAISEGGYDGYTF
TRBV2,TRBD2,TRBJ2-2,-,TGTGCCAGCAGTTACGAAGCCAGCGGGAGGGTTTCCGGGGAGCTGTTTTTT,CASSYEASGRVSGELFF
TRBV29-1,-,TRBJ1-1,many,TGCAGCGGGATGACAGGTATGAACACTGAAGCTTTCTTT,CSGMTGMNTEAFF
TRBV9,-,TRBJ2-7,-,TGTGCCAGCAGTTACTCAGCGCCCTATTCCTACGAGCAGTACTTC,CASSYSAPYSYEQYF
TRBV7-8,-,TRBJ2-7,many,TGTGCCAGCAGCTTAGGTGTCAGCGCCAACGAGCAGTACTTC,CASSLGVSANEQYF
TRBV12-5,TRBD1,TRBJ1-1,-,TGTGCTAGTGGTCCCCGGGACAGGGGGAACACTGAAGCTTTCTTT,CASGPRDRGNTEAFF
TRBV9,TRBD1,TRBJ2-3,-,TGTGCCAGCACCCAGGACAGGAGTACCACAGATACGCAGTATTTT,CASTQDRSTTDTQYF
TRBV7-9,-,TRBJ2-6,-,TGTGCCAGCAGCTCCAATCGGAGGGCCAACGTCCTGACTTTC,CASSSNRRANVLTF
TRBV5-1,-,TRBJ1-1,-,TGCGCCAGCGGGTTCTCAACAGGAATGAACACTGAAGCTTTCTTT,CASGFSTGMNTEAFF
TRBV12-3/TRBV12-4,-,TRBJ1-1,-,TGTGCCAGCAATCGCAAAGGGGGGGGCACTGAAGCTTTCTTT,CASNRKGGGTEAFF
TRBV29-1,-,TRBJ2-5,-,TGCAGCGTTGACCTTCTAGAGACCCAGTACTTC,CSVDLLETQYF
TRBV25-1,TRBD1,TRBJ1-2,-,TGTGCCAGCAAACCAAGGACAGGCCTCCAGGGCTACACCTTC,CASKPRTGLQGYTF